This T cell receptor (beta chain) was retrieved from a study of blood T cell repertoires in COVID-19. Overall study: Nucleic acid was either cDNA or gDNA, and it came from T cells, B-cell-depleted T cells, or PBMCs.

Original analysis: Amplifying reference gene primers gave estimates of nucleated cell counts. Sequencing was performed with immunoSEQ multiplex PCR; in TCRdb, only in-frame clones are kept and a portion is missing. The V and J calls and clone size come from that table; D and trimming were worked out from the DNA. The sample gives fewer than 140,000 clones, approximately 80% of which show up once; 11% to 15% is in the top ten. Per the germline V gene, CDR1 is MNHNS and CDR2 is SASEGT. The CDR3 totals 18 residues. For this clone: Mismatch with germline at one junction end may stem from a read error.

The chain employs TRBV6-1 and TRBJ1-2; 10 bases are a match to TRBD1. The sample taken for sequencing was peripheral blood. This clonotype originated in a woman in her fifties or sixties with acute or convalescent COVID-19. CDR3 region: CASSKARTGGVTGDGYTF. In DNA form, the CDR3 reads TGTGCCAGCAGTAAAGCCCGGACAGGGGGTGTTACAGGGGATGGCTACACCTTC.